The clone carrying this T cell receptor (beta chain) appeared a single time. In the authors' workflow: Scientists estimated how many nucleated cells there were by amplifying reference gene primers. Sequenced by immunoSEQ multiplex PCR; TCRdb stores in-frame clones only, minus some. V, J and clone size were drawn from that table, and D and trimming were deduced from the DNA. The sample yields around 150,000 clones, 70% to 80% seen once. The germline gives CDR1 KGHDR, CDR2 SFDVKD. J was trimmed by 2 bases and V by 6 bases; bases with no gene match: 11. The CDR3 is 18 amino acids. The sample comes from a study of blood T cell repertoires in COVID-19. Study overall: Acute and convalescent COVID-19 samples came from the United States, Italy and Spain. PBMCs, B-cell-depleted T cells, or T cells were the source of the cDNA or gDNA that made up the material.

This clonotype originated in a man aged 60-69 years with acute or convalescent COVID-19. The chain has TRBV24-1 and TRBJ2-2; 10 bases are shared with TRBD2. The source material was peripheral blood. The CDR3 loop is CATSISGGAAVNTGELFF. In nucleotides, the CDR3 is TGTGCCACCAGTATCAGCGGGGGGGCCGCGGTAAACACCGGGGAGCTGTTTTTT.